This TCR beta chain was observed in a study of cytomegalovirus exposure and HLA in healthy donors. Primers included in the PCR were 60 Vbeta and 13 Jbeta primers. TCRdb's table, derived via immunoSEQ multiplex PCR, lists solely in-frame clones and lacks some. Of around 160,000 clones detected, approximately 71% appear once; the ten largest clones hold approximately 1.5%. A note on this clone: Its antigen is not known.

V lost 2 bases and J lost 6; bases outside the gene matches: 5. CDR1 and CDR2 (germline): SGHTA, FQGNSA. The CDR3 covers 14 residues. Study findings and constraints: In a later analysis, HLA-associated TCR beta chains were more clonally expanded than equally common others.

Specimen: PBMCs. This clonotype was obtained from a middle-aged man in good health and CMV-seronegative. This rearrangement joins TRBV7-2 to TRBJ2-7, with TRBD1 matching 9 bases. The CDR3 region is CASSLHRGHFEQYF. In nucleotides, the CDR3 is TGTGCCAGCAGCTTACACAGGGGGCACTTCGAGCAGTACTTC.